This T cell receptor (beta chain) was captured by sequencing in a study of T cells in Graves' hyperthyroidism and ophthalmopathy. Study conclusions and caveats: Ophthalmopathy was model-predicted a median approximately 6.4 months pre-onset. Blood samples included most of the expanded thyroid clonotypes exceeding 0.001.

Amplification of TCR beta CDR3 regions was performed using RNA transcripts as template. First-round RT-PCR of the TCR CDR3 relied on the HTBI primer set. Using its own MiXCR run on the multiplex PCR reads, TCRdb lists one record per CDR3 protein. The repertoire holds roughly 400,000 distinct CDR3 sequences, with around a sixth as singletons. This blood was taken when hyperthyroidism was first diagnosed, before any ophthalmopathy symptoms existed. Source material for PBMCs was less than 12 ml fresh peripheral blood. As regards this clonotype: What it binds is unknown.

The sample was blood. The receptor's source is a woman between 18 and 29 years old with Graves' hyperthyroidism that later progressed to Graves' ophthalmopathy.

The CDR3: CAISDGQGGEKLFF. The CDR3 bases are TGTGCCATCAGTGACGGTCAGGGTGGTGAAAAACTGTTTTTT. The V call is TRBV10-3, the J call TRBJ1-4; a weak D match, TRBD1 (5 bases). Trimming stripped 3 bases from V and 7 bases from J, with 12 bases between. The germline CDR1 and CDR2 sequences are ENHRY and SYGVKD. This CDR3 has 14 amino acids.